A selection of T cell receptor beta chains follows, all from one sample in a study of T cell responses to AZD1222 COVID-19 vaccine. Generated by immunoSEQ multiplex PCR, the TCRdb table keeps only in-frame clones and is missing some. Of more than 140,000 clones in the sample, approximately 88% were seen once. Source: peripheral blood, taken on day 0 of MenACWY control vaccination. The source is an adult in good health. Both conserved end residues are part of each CDR3. Fields, in order: J gene, V gene, clone size, D gene, CDR3 protein, CDR3 DNA. D genes are given only for firm matches. Size values are once, few and many counts, or a class for expanded clones, and some rows have none.

TRBJ2-7,TRBV28,-,-,CASRQGLNEQYF,TGTGCCAGCCGACAGGGACTAAACGAGCAGTACTTC
TRBJ2-1,TRBV7-2,few,TRBD2,CASSSGLAGGFNEQFF,TGTGCCAGCAGCTCGGGACTAGCGGGGGGGTTCAATGAGCAGTTCTTC
TRBJ2-3,TRBV7-2,-,TRBD2,CASSSLAGLRTDTQYF,TGTGCCAGCAGCTCCCTAGCGGGTCTACGAACAGATACGCAGTATTTT
TRBJ1-6,TRBV19,-,-,CASSIGLTESNSPLHF,TGTGCCAGTAGTATAGGTTTGACAGAGTCCAATTCACCCCTCCACTTT
TRBJ1-1,TRBV4-2,-,-,CASSQELESGAFF,TGTGCCAGCAGCCAAGAACTGGAATCAGGAGCTTTCTTT
TRBJ1-2,TRBV28,-,TRBD1,CASRPGQGYFYGYTF,TGTGCCAGCAGGCCGGGACAGGGGTATTTCTATGGCTACACCTTC
TRBJ1-6,TRBV27,once,-,CASRAFAGRTYNSPLHF,TGTGCCAGCAGAGCCTTCGCAGGGCGGACCTATAATTCACCCCTCCACTTT
TRBJ1-1,TRBV20-1,-,-,CSASFGQGGTEAFF,TGCAGTGCTAGTTTTGGGCAGGGAGGCACTGAAGCTTTCTTT
TRBJ1-1,TRBV28,-,-,CASSLDMTTEAFF,TGTGCCAGCAGTTTGGACATGACTACTGAAGCTTTCTTT
TRBJ1-6,TRBV15,-,-,CATSRGGGSPLHF,TGTGCCACCAGCAGAGGAGGAGGTTCACCCCTCCACTTT
TRBJ2-1,TRBV18,-,-,CASSRAGTEYNEQFF,TGTGCCAGCTCACGGGCCGGGACGGAGTACAATGAGCAGTTCTTC
TRBJ2-7,TRBV2,-,-,CASSRQVYEQYF,TGTGCCAGCAGCAGACAGGTATACGAGCAGTACTTC
TRBJ1-2,TRBV5-4,-,-,CASSSAQILNYGYTF,TGTGCCAGCAGTTCCGCACAGATACTTAACTATGGCTACACCTTC
TRBJ2-2,TRBV7-8,-,-,CASSFKGDTGELFF,TGTGCCAGCAGCTTTAAAGGGGACACCGGGGAGCTGTTTTTT
TRBJ1-5,TRBV24-1,-,-,CATSDRQGAGNQPQHF,TGTGCCACCAGTGATCGTCAAGGGGCGGGCAATCAGCCCCAGCATTTT
TRBJ1-1,TRBV18,-,-,CASYGSHVNTEAFF,TGTGCCAGTTACGGGTCCCACGTTAACACTGAAGCTTTCTTT
TRBJ1-5,TRBV7-2,-,-,CASSLNNQPQHF,TGTGCCAGCAGCTTGAATAATCAGCCCCAGCATTTT
TRBJ2-7,TRBV23-1,-,TRBD2,CASSQLRLAGPDYEQYF,TGCGCCAGCAGTCAATTAAGGCTAGCGGGCCCCGACTACGAGCAGTACTTC
TRBJ1-4,TRBV5-1,few,TRBD1,CASSLEGGRGEKLFF,TGCGCCAGCAGCTTGGAAGGGGGCCGGGGCGAAAAACTGTTTTTT
TRBJ1-2,TRBV7-9,-,TRBD1,CASSFSGTEYNYGYTF,TGTGCCAGCAGCTTCTCCGGGACAGAATATAACTATGGCTACACCTTC
TRBJ1-2,TRBV18,-,-,CASSPPRGGAEDHGYTF,TGTGCCAGCTCACCCCCCCGGGGGGGGGCTGAAGACCATGGCTACACCTTC
TRBJ2-1,TRBV7-3,-,-,CASSLRDSGQFF,TGTGCCAGCAGCTTAAGAGACAGCGGGCAGTTCTTC
TRBJ1-6,TRBV5-6,once,TRBD1,CASSPDRGSNSPLHF,TGTGCCAGCAGCCCGGACAGGGGCAGTAATTCACCCCTCCACTTT
TRBJ2-7,TRBV4-1,-,-,CASSQEDSYEQYF,TGCGCCAGCAGCCAAGAAGACAGCTACGAGCAGTACTTC
TRBJ1-1,TRBV6-5,-,TRBD1,CASTHRGRTEAFF,TGTGCCAGCACCCACAGGGGGCGAACTGAAGCTTTCTTT
TRBJ2-7,TRBV12-5,once,-,CASGTDYEQYF,TGTGCTAGTGGTACGGACTACGAGCAGTACTTC
TRBJ1-4,TRBV6-2/TRBV6-3,-,-,CASSYGATRDEKLFF,TGTGCCAGCAGTTACGGAGCGACCAGAGATGAAAAACTGTTTTTT
TRBJ2-1,TRBV7-8,-,-,CASSPVGDEQFF,TGTGCCAGCAGCCCAGTCGGTGATGAGCAGTTCTTC
TRBJ1-2,TRBV19,-,-,CASFAGYTF,TGTGCCAGTTTTGCCGGCTACACCTTC
TRBJ2-7,TRBV30,-,-,CAWSTPTSSSYEQYF,TGTGCCTGGAGTACTCCCACTTCGAGCTCCTACGAGCAGTACTTC
TRBJ2-5,TRBV4-1,-,TRBD1,CASSQGTVGTGGGRETQYF,TGCGCCAGCAGCCAAGGAACCGTAGGGACAGGGGGTGGTCGGGAGACCCAGTACTTC
TRBJ2-7,TRBV24-1,-,-,CATSDPGTGSYEQYF,TGTGCCACCAGTGATCCCGGGACGGGGTCCTACGAGCAGTACTTC
TRBJ2-3,TRBV24-1,-,-,CATGTDLGTQYF,TGTGCCACCGGGACTGACTTGGGAACGCAGTATTTT
TRBJ2-7,TRBV4-3,-,TRBD1,CASSQVRTGDYEQYF,TGCGCCAGCAGCCAAGTCAGGACAGGGGACTACGAGCAGTACTTC
TRBJ1-1,TRBV27,-,-,CASSLSRGNTEAFF,TGTGCCAGCAGTTTAAGCAGGGGGAACACTGAAGCTTTCTTT
TRBJ2-7,TRBV19,-,-,CASSIAPGSYEQYF,TGTGCCAGTAGTATAGCGCCCGGCTCCTACGAGCAGTACTTC
TRBJ2-1,TRBV9,few,TRBD2,CASSRASGRNNEQFF,TGTGCCAGCAGCCGAGCTAGCGGGAGGAACAATGAGCAGTTCTTC
TRBJ1-2,TRBV19,-,-,CASSLSWLKSYTDNYGYTF,TGTGCCAGTAGTCTGTCATGGTTGAAGAGCTACACTGACAATTATGGCTACACCTTC
TRBJ2-7,TRBV30,-,-,CAWTQKGRAYEQYF,TGTGCCTGGACCCAAAAGGGCAGGGCCTACGAGCAGTACTTC
TRBJ2-7,TRBV9,once,TRBD2,CASSETSGGLLSRQYF,TGTGCCAGCAGCGAGACTAGCGGGGGCTTATTAAGTAGGCAGTACTTC
TRBJ2-5,TRBV7-3,-,TRBD2,CASTLRGGPGETQYF,TGTGCCAGCACCCTACGGGGAGGGCCCGGAGAGACCCAGTACTTC
TRBJ1-6,TRBV4-3,-,-,CASSQAAGTNSPLHF,TGCGCCAGCAGCCAAGCTGCAGGGACGAATTCACCCCTCCACTTT
TRBJ2-7,TRBV6-1,-,-,CASSDPRGVYEQYF,TGTGCCAGCAGTGATCCGAGGGGGGTCTACGAGCAGTACTTC
TRBJ1-1,TRBV7-2,-,TRBD1,CASSPRRGTDTEAFF,TGTGCCAGCAGCCCTAGGCGGGGGACAGACACTGAAGCTTTCTTT
TRBJ1-5,TRBV19,-,-,CASSIALDRRNQPQHF,TGTGCCAGTAGTATCGCTCTAGACAGACGCAATCAGCCCCAGCATTTT
TRBJ1-2,TRBV2,-,TRBD1,CASSDQGADSGYTF,TGTGCCAGCAGTGACCAGGGGGCGGACAGCGGCTACACCTTC
TRBJ1-1,TRBV11-2,-,-,CASSLGLGTEAFF,TGTGCCAGCAGCTTGGGTTTGGGTACTGAAGCTTTCTTT
TRBJ1-3,TRBV5-1,-,-,CASSLGLILSGNTIYF,TGCGCCAGCAGCTTGGGTCTTATTCTCTCTGGAAACACCATATATTTT
TRBJ2-7,TRBV20-1,-,TRBD2,CSASSSSGRHEQYF,TGCAGTGCTAGTAGCAGTAGCGGGAGACACGAGCAGTACTTC
TRBJ2-7,TRBV29-1,-,TRBD2,CSVVTSGAPLEQYF,TGCAGCGTTGTCACTAGCGGGGCACCCCTCGAGCAGTACTTC
TRBJ1-4,TRBV18,-,-,CASSARAEKLFF,TGTGCCAGCTCAGCAAGAGCAGAAAAACTGTTTTTT
TRBJ2-2,TRBV20-1,-,-,CSASRRGVLNTGELFF,TGCAGTGCTAGTAGGAGGGGGGTATTGAACACCGGGGAGCTGTTTTTT
TRBJ1-1,TRBV5-4,-,-,CASSRVDSPEAFF,TGTGCCAGCAGCCGGGTTGATAGTCCTGAAGCTTTCTTT
TRBJ2-3,TRBV5-6,few,-,CASSLDRALNTQYF,TGTGCCAGCAGCTTGGACAGGGCTCTAAATACGCAGTATTTT
TRBJ1-3,TRBV5-6,-,-,CASSLSGHLSGNTIYF,TGTGCCAGCAGTCTATCGGGACATCTTTCTGGAAACACCATATATTTT
TRBJ1-2,TRBV6-2/TRBV6-3,-,TRBD1,CASSFRGQGYGYTF,TGTGCCAGCAGTTTCAGGGGGCAAGGATATGGCTACACCTTC
TRBJ2-2,TRBV19,-,-,CASSLGAGSNYGELFF,TGTGCCAGTAGCTTGGGAGCAGGGAGCAATTACGGGGAGCTGTTTTTT
TRBJ1-1,TRBV7-8,few,-,CASRFAGNTEAFF,TGTGCCAGCAGATTCGCGGGGAACACTGAAGCTTTCTTT
TRBJ1-3,TRBV4-2,few,-,CASSRSLSGNTIYF,TGTGCCAGCAGCCGAAGTCTCTCGGGAAACACCATATATTTT